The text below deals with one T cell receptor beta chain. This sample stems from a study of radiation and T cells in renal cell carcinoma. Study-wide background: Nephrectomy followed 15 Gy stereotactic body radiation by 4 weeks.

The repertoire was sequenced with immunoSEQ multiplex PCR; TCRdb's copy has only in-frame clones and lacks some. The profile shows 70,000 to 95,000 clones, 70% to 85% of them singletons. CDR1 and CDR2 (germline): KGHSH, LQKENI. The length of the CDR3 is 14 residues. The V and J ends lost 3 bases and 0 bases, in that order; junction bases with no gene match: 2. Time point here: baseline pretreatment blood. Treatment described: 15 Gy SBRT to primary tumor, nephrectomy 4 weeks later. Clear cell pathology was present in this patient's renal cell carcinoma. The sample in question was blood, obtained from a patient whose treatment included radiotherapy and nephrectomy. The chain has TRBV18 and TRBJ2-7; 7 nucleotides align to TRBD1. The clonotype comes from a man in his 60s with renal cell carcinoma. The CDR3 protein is CASSPGTDSYEQYF. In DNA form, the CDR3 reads TGTGCCAGCTCACCCGGGACAGACTCCTACGAGCAGTACTTC.